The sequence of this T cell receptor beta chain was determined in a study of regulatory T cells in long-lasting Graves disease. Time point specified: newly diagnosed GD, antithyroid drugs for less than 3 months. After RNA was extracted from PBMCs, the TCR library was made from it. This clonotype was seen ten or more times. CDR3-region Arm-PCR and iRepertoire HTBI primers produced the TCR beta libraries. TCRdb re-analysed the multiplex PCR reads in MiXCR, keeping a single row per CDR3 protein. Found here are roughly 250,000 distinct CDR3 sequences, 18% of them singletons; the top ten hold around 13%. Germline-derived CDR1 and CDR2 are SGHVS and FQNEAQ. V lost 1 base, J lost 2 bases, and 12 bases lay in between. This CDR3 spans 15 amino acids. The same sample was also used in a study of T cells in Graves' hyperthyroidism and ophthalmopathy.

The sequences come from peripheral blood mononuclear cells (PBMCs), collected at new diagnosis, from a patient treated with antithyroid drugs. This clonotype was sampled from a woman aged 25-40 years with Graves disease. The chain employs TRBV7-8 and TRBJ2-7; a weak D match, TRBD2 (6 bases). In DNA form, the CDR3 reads TGTGCCAGCAGCTTAGGCATCGGGAGACCCTACGAGCAGTACTTC. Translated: CASSLGIGRPYEQYF.